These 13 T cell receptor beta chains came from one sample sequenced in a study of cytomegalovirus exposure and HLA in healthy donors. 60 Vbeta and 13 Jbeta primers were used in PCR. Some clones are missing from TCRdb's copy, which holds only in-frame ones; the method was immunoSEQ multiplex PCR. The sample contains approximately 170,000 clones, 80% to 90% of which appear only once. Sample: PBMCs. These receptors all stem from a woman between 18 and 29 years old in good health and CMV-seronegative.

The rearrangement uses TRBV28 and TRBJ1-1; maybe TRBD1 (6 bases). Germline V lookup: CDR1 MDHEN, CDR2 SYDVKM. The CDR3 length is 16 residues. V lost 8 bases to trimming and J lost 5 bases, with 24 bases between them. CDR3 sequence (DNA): TGTGCCAGCGGGAGTTTTGCGAAAGGGGGAGAGACTGAAGCTTTCTTT. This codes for CASGSFAKGGETEAFF.

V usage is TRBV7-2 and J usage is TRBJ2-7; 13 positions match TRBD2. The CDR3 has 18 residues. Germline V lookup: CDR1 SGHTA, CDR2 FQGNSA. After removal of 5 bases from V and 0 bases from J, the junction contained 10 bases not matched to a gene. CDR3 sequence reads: CASSIRLAGGTTSYEQYF. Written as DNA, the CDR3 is TGTGCCAGCAGCATCCGACTAGCGGGAGGAACAACCTCCTACGAGCAGTACTTC.

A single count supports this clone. The CDR3 DNA follows: TGTGCCAGCAGCGCCGGGTCAGAAATCTATGGCTACACCTTC. It codes for CASSAGSEIYGYTF. The genes are TRBV7-2 and TRBJ1-2; no reliable D call. In germline, CDR1 is SGHTA, CDR2 FQGNSA. This CDR3 spans 14 amino acids. The germline V and J ends were trimmed by 5 bases and 4 bases, with 14 bases remaining between them.

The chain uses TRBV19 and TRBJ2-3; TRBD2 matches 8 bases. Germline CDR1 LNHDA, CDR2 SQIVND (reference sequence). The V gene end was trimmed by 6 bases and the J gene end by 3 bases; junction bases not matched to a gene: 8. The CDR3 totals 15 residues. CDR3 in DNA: TGTGCCAGTAGGCCTAGGCCGGGAGGGACAGATACGCAGTATTTT. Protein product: CASRPRPGGTDTQYF.

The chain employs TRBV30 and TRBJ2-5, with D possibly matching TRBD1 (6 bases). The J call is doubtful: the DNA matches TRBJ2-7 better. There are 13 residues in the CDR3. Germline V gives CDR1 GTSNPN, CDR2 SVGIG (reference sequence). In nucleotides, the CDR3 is TGTGCCTGGAGTGTGGGACAAGCCTACGAGCAGTACTTC. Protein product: CAWSVGQAYEQYF.

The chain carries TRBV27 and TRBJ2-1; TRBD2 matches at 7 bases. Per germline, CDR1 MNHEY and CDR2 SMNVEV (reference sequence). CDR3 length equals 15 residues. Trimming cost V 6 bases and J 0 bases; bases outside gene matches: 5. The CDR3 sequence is CASRIAGPSYNEQFF. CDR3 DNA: TGTGCCAGCAGAATAGCGGGCCCCTCCTACAATGAGCAGTTCTTC.

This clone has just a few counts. The CDR3 coding sequence is TGTGCCAGTTCGAGGGCGGTGAGCTCCTACAATGAGCAGTTCTTC. Protein: CASSRAVSSYNEQFF. The chain employs TRBV6-6 and TRBJ2-1; possibly TRBD2 for D (5 bases). CDR3 length: 15 amino acids. Trimming took off 9 bases at V and 0 bases at J, with 15 bases between the two ends. Germline loops: CDR1 MNHNY, CDR2 SVGAGI (reference sequence).

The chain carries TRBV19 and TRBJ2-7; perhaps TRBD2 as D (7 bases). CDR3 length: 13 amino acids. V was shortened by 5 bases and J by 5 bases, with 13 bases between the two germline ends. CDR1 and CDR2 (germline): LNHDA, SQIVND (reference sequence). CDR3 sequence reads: CASSVSGGDEQYF. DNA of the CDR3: TGTGCCAGTAGTGTTTCGGGGGGCGACGAGCAGTACTTC.

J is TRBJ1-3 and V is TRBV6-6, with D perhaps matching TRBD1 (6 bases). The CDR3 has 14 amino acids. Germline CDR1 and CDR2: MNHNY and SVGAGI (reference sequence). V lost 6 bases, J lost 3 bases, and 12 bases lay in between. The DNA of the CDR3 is TGTGCCAGCAGAATCGGACAGAGTGGAAACACCATATATTTT. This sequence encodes CASRIGQSGNTIYF.

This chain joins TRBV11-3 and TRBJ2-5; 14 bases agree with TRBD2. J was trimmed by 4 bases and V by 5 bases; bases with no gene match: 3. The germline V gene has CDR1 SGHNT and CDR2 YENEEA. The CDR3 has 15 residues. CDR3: CASSPGLAGGETQYF. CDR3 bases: TGTGCCAGCAGCCCTGGACTAGCGGGAGGAGAGACCCAGTACTTC.

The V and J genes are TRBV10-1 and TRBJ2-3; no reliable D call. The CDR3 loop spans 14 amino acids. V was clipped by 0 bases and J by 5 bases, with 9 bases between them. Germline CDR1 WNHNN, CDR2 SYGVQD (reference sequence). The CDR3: CASSESMALDTQYF. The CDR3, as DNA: TGCGCCAGCAGTGAGTCGATGGCTCTAGATACGCAGTATTTT.

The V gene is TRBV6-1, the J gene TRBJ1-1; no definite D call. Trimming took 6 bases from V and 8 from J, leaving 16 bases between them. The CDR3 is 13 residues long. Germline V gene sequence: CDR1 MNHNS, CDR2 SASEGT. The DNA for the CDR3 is TGTGCCAGCAGCCTCGAGGGAGGAGGAGAAGCTTTCTTT. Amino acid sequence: CASSLEGGGEAFF.

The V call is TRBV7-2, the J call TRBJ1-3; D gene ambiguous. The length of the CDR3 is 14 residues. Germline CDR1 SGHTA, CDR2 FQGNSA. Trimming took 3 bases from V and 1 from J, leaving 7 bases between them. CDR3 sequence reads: CASSFVSSGNTIYF. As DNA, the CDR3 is TGTGCCAGCAGCTTTGTGAGTTCTGGAAACACCATATATTTT. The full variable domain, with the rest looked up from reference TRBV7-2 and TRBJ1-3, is GAGVSQSPSNKVTEKGKDVELRCDPISGHTALYWYRQSLGQGLEFLIYFQGNSAPDKSGLPSDRFSAERTGGSVSTLTIQRTQQEDSAVYLCASSFVSSGNTIYFGEGSWLTVV.